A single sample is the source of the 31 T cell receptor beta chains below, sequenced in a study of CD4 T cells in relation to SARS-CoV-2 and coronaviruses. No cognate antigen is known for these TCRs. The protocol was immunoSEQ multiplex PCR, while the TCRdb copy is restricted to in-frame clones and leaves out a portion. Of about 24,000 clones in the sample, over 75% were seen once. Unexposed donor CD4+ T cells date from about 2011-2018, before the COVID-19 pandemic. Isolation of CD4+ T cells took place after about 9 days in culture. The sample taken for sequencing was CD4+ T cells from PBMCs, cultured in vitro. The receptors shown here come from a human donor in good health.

DNA for the CDR3: TGTGCCAGCACCGGACAGGGGACCCCCTCCTACGAGCAGTACTTC. This sequence encodes CASTGQGTPSYEQYF. This chain uses TRBV28 with TRBJ2-7, with 9 bases fitting TRBD1. CDR3 size: 15 residues. With V trimmed by 7 bases and J by 0 bases, 7 bases remained unmatched. Germline V gene lookup returns CDR1 MDHEN and CDR2 SYDVKM.

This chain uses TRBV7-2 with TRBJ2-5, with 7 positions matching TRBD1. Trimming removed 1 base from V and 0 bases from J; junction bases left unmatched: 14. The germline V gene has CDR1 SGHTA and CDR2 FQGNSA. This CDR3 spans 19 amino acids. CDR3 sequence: CASSLVRSGTVKNQETQYF. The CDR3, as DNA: TGTGCCAGCAGCTTAGTAAGGTCTGGGACAGTTAAAAACCAAGAGACCCAGTACTTC. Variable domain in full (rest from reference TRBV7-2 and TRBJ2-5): GAGVSQSPSNKVTEKGKDVELRCDPISGHTALYWYRQSLGQGLEFLIYFQGNSAPDKSGLPSDRFSAERTGGSVSTLTIQRTQQEDSAVYLCASSLVRSGTVKNQETQYFGPGTRLLVL.

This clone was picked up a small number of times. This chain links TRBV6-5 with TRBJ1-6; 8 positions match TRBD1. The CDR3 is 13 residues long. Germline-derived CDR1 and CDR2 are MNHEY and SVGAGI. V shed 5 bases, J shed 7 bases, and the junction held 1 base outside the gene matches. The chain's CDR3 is CASSRQGNSPLHF. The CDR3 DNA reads TGTGCCAGCAGTCGACAGGGGAATTCACCCCTCCACTTT.

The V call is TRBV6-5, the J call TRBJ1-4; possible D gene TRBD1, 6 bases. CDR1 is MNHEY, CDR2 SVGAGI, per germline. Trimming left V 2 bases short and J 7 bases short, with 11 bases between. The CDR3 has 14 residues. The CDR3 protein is CASSYEGVLEKLFF. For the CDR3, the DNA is TGTGCCAGCAGTTACGAGGGGGTGCTTGAAAAACTGTTTTTT.

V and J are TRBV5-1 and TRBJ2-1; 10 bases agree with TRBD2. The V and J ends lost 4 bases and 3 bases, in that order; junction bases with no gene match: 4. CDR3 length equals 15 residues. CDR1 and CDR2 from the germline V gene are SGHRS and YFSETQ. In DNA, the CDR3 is TGCGCCAGCAGCATAGGACTAGCGGACTACAATGAGCAGTTCTTC. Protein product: CASSIGLADYNEQFF.

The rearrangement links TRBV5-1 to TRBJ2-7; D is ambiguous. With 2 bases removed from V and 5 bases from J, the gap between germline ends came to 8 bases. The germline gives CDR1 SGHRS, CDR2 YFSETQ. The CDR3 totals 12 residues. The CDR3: CASSLAPDEQYF. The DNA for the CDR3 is TGCGCCAGCAGCTTAGCCCCGGACGAGCAGTACTTC.

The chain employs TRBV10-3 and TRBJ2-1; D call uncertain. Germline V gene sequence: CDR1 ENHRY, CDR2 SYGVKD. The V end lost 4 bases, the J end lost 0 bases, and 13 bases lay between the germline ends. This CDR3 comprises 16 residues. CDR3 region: CAISGASPSSYNEQFF. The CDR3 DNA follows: TGTGCCATCAGTGGAGCGAGTCCGAGCTCCTACAATGAGCAGTTCTTC.

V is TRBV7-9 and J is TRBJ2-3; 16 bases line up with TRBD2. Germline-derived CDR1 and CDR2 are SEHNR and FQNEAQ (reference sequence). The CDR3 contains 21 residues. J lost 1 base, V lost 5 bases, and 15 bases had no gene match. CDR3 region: CASSITEGLAGGPGGTDTQYF. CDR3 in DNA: TGTGCCAGCAGCATAACGGAGGGACTAGCGGGAGGGCCGGGCGGCACAGATACGCAGTATTTT.

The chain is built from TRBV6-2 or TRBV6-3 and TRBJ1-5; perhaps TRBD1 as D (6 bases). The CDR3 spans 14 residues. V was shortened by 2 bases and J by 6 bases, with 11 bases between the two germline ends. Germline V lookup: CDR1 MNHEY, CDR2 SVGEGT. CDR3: CASSYGGQSQPQHF. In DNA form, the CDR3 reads TGTGCCAGCAGTTACGGGGGGCAGAGTCAGCCCCAGCATTTT.

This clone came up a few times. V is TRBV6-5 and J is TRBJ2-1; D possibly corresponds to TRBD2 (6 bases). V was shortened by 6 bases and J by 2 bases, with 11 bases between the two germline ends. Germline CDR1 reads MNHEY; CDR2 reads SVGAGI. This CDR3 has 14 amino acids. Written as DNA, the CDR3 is TGTGCCAGCAGGCGGAGGGGACCCTACAATGAGCAGTTCTTC. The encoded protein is CASRRRGPYNEQFF.

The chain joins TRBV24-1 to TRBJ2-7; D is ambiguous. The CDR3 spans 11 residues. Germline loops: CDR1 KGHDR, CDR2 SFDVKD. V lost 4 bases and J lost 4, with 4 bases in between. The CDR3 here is CATSDRYEQYF. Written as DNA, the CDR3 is TGTGCCACCAGTGACAGGTACGAGCAGTACTTC.

The CDR3 loop is CASSSIGTGKQTQYF. CDR3 in DNA: TGCGCCAGCAGCAGTATAGGGACAGGTAAACAGACCCAGTACTTC. This rearrangement joins TRBV5-1 to TRBJ2-5; TRBD1 matches at 8 bases. This CDR3 has 15 residues. Germline V gene sequence: CDR1 SGHRS, CDR2 YFSETQ. The V segment lost 4 bases and the J segment 6 bases; nucleotides outside the gene matches: 11.

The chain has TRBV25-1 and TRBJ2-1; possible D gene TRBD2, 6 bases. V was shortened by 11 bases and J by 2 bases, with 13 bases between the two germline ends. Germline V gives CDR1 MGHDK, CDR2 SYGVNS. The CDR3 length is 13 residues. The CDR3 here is CASWGEAYNEQFF. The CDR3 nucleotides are TGTGCCTCGTGGGGGGAAGCCTACAATGAGCAGTTCTTC. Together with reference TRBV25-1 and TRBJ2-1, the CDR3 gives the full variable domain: EADIYQTPRYLVIGTGKKITLECSQTMGHDKMYWYQQDPGMELHLIHYSYGVNSTEKGDLSSESTVSRIRTEHFPLTLESARPSHTSQYLCASWGEAYNEQFFGPGTRLTVL.

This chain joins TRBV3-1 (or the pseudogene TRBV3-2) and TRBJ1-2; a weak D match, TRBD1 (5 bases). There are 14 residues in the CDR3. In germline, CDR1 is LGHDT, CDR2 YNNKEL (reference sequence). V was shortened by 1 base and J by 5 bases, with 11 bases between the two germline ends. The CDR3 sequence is CASSQVGDWYGYTF. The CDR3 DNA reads TGTGCCAGCAGCCAAGTGGGGGACTGGTATGGCTACACCTTC.

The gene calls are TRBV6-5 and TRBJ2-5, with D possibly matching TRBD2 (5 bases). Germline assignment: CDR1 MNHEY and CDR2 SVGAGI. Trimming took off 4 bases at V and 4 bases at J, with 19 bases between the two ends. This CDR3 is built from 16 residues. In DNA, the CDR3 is TGTGCCAGCAGTTTTTTGAGGGAGACGATCCGAGAGACCCAGTACTTC. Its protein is CASSFLRETIRETQYF.

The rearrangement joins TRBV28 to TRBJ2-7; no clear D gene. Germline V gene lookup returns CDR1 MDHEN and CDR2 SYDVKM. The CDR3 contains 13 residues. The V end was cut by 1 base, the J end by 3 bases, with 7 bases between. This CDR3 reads CASSLSPSYEQYF. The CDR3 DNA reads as TGTGCCAGCAGTTTATCACCTAGCTACGAGCAGTACTTC.

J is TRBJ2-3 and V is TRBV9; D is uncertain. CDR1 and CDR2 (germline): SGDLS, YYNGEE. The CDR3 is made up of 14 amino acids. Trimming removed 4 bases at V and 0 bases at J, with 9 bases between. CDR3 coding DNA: TGTGCCAGCAGCCCCAGCATCAGCACAGATACGCAGTATTTT. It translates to CASSPSISTDTQYF.

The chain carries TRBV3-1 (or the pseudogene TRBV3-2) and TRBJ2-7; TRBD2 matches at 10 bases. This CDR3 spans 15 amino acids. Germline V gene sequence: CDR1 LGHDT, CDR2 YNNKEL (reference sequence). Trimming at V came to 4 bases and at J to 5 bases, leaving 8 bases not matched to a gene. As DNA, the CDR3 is TGTGCCAGCAGCCTGGTTACTAGCGGGATCCACGAGCAGTACTTC. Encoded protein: CASSLVTSGIHEQYF.

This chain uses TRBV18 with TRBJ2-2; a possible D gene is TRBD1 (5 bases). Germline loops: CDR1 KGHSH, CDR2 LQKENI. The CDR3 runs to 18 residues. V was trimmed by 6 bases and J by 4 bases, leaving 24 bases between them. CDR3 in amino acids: CASSSLSVVGVFTGELFF. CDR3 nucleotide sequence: TGTGCCAGCTCCTCCCTCAGCGTAGTAGGGGTCTTCACCGGGGAGCTGTTTTTT.

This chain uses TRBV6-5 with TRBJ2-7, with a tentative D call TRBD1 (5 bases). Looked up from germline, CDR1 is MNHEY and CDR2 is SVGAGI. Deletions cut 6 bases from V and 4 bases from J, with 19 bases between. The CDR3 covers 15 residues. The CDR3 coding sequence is TGTGCCAGCAGCTACAAGGGCGGTACAGGTTACGAGCAGTACTTC. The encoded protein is CASSYKGGTGYEQYF.

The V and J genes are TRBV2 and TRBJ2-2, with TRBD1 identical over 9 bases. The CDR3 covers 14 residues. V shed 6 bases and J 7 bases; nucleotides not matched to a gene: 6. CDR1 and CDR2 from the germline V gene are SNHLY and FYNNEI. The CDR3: CASSTGGADGELFF. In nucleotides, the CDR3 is TGTGCCAGCAGCACAGGGGGCGCAGACGGGGAGCTGTTTTTT.

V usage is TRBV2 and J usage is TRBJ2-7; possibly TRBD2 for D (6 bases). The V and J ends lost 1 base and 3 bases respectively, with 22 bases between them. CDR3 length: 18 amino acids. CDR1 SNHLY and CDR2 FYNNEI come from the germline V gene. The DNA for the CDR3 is TGTGCCAGCAGTGAAGTGGGACTGGGCCGGGACGCCCTCTACGAGCAGTACTTC. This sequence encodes CASSEVGLGRDALYEQYF.

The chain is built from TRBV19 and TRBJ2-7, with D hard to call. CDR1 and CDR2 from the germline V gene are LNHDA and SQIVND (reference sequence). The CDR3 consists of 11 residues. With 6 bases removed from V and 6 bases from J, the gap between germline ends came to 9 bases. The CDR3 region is CASRGFAEQYF. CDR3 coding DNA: TGTGCCAGTAGAGGTTTCGCCGAGCAGTACTTC.

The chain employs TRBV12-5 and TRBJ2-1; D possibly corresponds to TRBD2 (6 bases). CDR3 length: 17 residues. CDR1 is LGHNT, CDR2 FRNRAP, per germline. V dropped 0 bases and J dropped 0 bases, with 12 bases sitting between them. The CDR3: CASGLVLGRVSYNEQFF. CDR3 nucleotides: TGTGCTAGTGGTTTGGTACTCGGGAGAGTCTCCTACAATGAGCAGTTCTTC.

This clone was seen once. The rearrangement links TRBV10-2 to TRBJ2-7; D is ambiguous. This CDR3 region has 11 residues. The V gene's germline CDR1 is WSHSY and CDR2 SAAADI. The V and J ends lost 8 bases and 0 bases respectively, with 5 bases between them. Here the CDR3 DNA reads TGCGCCAGCTGGGGCTCCTACGAGCAGTACTTC. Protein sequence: CASWGSYEQYF.

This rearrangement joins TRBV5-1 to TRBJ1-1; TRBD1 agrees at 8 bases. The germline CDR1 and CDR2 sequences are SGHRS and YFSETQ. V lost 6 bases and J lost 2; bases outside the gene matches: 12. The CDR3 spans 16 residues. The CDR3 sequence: CASTAMATGANTEAFF. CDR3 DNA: TGCGCCAGCACCGCAATGGCGACAGGGGCTAACACTGAAGCTTTCTTT. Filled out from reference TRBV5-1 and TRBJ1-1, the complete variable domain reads KAGVTQTPRYLIKTRGQQVTLSCSPISGHRSVSWYQQTPGQGLQFLFEYFSETQRNKGNFPGRFSGRQFSNSRSEMNVSTLELGDSALYLCASTAMATGANTEAFFGQGTRLTVV.

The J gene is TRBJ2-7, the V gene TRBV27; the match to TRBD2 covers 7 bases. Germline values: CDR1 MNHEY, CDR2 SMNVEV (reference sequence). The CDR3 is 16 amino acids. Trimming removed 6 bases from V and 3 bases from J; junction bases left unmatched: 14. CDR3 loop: CASSPAPRELVYEQYF. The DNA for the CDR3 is TGTGCCAGCAGCCCTGCTCCGCGGGAGTTAGTCTACGAGCAGTACTTC.

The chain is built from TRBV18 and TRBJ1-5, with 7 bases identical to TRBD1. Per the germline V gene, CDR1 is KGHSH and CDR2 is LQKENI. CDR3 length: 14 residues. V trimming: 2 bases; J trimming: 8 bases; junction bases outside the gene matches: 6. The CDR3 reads CASSPRGQSEPQHF. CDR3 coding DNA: TGTGCCAGCTCACCAAGGGGACAGTCGGAGCCCCAGCATTTT.

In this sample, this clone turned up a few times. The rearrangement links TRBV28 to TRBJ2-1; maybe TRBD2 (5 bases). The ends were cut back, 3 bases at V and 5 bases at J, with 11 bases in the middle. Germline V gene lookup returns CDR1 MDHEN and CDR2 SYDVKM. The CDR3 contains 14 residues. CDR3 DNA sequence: TGTGCCAGCAGTTTCCTGCTAGCAGACAATGAGCAGTTCTTC. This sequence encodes CASSFLLADNEQFF.

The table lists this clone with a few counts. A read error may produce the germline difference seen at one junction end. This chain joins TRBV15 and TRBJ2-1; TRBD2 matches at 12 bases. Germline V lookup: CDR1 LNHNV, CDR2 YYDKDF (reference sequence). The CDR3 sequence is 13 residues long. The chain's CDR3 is CATSGRLAGEHFF. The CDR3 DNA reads TGTGCCACCAGCGGCAGACTAGCGGGAGAGCACTTCTTC.

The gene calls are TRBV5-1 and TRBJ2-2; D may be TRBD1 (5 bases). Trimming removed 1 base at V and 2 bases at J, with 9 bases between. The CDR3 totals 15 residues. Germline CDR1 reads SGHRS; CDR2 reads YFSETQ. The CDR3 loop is CASSLPRDNTGELFF. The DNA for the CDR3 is TGCGCCAGCAGCTTGCCCAGGGATAACACCGGGGAGCTGTTTTTT.